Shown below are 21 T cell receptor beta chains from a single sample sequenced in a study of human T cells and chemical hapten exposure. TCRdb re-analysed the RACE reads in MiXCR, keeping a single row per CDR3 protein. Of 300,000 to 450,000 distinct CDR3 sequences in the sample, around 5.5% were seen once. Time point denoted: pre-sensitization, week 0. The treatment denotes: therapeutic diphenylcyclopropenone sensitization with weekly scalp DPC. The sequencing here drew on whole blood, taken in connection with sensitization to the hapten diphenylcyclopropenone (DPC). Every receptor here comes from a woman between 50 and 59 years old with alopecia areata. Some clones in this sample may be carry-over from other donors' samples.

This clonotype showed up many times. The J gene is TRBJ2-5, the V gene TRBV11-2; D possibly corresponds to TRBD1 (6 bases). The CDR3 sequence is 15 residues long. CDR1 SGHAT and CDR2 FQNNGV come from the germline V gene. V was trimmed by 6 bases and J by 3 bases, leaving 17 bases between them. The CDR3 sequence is CASSPTGHEEETQYF. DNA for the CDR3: TGTGCCAGCAGTCCGACGGGACACGAAGAAGAGACCCAGTACTTC.

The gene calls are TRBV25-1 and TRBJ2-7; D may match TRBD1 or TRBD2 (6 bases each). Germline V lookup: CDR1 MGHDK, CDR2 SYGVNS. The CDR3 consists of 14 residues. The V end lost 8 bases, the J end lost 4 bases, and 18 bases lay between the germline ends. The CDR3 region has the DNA TGTGCCAGCGCAAGCCGGGGGCGTTCTTACGAGCAGTACTTC. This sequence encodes CASASRGRSYEQYF.

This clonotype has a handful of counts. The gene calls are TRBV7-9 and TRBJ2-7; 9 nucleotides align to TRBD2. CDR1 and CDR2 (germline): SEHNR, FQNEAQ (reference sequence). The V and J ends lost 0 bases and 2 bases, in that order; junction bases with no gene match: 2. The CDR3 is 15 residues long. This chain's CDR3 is CASSLATSGTYEQYF. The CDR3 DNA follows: TGTGCCAGCAGCTTAGCGACTAGCGGTACCTACGAGCAGTACTTC. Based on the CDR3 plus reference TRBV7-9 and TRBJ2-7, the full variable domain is DTGVSQNPRHKITKRGQNVTFRCDPISEHNRLYWYRQTLGQGPEFLTYFQNEAQLEKSRLLSDRFSAERPKGSFSTLEIQRTEQGDSAMYLCASSLATSGTYEQYFGPGTRLTVT.

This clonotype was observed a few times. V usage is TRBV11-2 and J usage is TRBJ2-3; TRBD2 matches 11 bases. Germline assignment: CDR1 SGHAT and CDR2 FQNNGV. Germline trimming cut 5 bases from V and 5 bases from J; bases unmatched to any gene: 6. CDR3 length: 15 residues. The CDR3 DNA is TGTGCCAGCAGCCTAGCGGGAGGATTTGGAGATACGCAGTATTTT. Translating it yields CASSLAGGFGDTQYF.

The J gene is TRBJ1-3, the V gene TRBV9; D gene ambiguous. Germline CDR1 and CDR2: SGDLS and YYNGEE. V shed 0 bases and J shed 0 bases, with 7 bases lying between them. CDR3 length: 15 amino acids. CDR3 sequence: CASSVDGSSGNTIYF. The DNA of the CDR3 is TGTGCCAGCAGCGTAGACGGGAGCTCTGGAAACACCATATATTTT.

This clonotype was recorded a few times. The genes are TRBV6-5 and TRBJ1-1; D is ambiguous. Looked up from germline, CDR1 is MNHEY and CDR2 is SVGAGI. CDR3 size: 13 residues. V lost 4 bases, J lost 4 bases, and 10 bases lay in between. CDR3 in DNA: TGTGCCAGCAGTTTCGGTATGGCCACTGAAGCTTTCTTT. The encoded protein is CASSFGMATEAFF.

CDR3 DNA: TGTGCCAGCAGCTCCCGCGGGGGGCCACCATCCTACGAGCAGTACTTC. Protein: CASSSRGGPPSYEQYF. The V and J genes are TRBV7-9 and TRBJ2-7, with 8 bases fitting TRBD2. The CDR3 consists of 16 residues. CDR1 and CDR2 from the germline V gene are SEHNR and FQNEAQ (reference sequence). Trimming cost V 4 bases and J 1 base; bases outside gene matches: 9.

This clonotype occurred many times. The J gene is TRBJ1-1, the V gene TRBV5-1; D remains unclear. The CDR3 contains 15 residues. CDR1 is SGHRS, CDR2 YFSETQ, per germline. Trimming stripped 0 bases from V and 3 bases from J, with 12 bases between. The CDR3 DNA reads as TGCGCCAGCAGCTTGGTCGTAGGTGGGGACACTGAAGCTTTCTTT. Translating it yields CASSLVVGGDTEAFF. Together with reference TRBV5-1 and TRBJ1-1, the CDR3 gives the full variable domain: KAGVTQTPRYLIKTRGQQVTLSCSPISGHRSVSWYQQTPGQGLQFLFEYFSETQRNKGNFPGRFSGRQFSNSRSEMNVSTLELGDSALYLCASSLVVGGDTEAFFGQGTRLTVV.

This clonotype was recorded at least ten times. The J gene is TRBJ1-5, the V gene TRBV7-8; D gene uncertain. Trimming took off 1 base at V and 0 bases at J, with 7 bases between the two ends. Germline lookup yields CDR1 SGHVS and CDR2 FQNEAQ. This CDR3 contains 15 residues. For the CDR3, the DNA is TGTGCCAGCAGCTTAGGAAGGGCTAGCAATCAGCCCCAGCATTTT. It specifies CASSLGRASNQPQHF.

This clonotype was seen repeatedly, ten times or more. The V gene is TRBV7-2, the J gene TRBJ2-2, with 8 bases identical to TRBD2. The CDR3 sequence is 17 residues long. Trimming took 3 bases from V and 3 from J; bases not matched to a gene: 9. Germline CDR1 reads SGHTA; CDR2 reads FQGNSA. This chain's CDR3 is CASSFSGGRLDTGELFF. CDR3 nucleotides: TGTGCCAGCAGCTTCTCTGGCGGGAGGCTGGACACCGGGGAGCTGTTTTTT.

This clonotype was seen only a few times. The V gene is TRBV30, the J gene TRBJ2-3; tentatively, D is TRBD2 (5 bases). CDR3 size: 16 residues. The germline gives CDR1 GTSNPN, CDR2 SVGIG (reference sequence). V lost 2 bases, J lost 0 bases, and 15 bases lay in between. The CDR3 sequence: CAWSPLGAASTDTQYF. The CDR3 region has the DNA TGTGCCTGGAGTCCCTTGGGAGCGGCTAGCACAGATACGCAGTATTTT.

CDR3: CASRPWNEKLFF. DNA for the CDR3: TGTGCCAGCCGCCCTTGGAATGAAAAACTGTTTTTT. V and J are TRBV6-1 and TRBJ1-4; D call uncertain. The V end was cut by 8 bases, the J end by 5 bases, with 9 bases between. This CDR3 has 12 amino acids. Germline lookup yields CDR1 MNHNS and CDR2 SASEGT.

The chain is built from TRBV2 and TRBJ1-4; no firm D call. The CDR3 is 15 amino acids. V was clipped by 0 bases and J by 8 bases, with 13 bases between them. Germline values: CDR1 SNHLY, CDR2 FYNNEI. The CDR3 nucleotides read TGTGCCAGCAGTGAAGCCTGGACGGGTTGGGAAAAACTGTTTTTT. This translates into CASSEAWTGWEKLFF.

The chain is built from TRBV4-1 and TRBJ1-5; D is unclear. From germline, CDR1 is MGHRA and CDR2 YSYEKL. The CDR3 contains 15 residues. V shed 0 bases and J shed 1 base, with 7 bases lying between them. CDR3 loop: CASSQEIKSNQPQHF. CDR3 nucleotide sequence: TGCGCCAGCAGCCAAGAAATAAAGAGCAATCAGCCCCAGCATTTT.

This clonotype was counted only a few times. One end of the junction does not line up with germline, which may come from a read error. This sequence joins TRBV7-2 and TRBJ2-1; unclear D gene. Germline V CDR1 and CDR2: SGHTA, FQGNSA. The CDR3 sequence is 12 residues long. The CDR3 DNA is TGTGCCAGCAGCACGACCACCGGACCCAGGCTCTTC. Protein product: CASSTTTGPRLF.

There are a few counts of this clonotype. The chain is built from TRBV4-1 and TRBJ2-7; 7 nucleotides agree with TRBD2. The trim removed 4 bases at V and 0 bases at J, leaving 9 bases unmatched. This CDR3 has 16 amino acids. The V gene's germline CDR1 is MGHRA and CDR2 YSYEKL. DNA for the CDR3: TGCGCCAGCAGCCGAGAGACTAGCCCCAGCTCCTACGAGCAGTACTTC. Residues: CASSRETSPSSYEQYF.

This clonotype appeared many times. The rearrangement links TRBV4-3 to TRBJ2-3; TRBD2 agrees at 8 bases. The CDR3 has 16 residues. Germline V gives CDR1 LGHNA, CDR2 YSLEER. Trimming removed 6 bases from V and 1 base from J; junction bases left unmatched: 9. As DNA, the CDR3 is TGCGCCAGCAGTAGCGGGGCAGGGTGGGGCACAGATACGCAGTATTTT. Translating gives CASSSGAGWGTDTQYF.

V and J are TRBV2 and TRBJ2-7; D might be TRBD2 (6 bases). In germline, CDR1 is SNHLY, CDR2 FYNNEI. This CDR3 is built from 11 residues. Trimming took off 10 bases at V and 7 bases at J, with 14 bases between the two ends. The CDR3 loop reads CAISAGREQYF. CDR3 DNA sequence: TGTGCCATTTCGGCGGGGCGGGAGCAGTACTTC.

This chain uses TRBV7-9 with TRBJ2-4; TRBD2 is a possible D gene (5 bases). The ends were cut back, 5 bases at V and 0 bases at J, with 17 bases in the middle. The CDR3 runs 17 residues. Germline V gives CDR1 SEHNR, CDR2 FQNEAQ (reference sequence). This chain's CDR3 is CASSPDAMRAAKNIQYF. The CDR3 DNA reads TGTGCCAGCAGCCCCGATGCCATGCGGGCAGCCAAAAACATTCAGTACTTC.

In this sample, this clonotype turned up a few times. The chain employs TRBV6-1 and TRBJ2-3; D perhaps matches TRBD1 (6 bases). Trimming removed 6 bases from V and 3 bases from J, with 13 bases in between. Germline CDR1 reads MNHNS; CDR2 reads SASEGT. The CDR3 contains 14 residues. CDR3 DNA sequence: TGTGCCAGCAGGTTGGCAGGGGATACAGATACGCAGTATTTT. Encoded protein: CASRLAGDTDTQYF.

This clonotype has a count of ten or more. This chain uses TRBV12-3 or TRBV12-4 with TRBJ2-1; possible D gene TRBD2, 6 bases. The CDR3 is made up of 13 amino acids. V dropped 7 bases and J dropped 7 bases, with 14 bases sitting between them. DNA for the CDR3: TGTGCCAGCATTGGAGGGGCAACGAATGAGCAGTTCTTC. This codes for CASIGGATNEQFF.